This T cell receptor beta chain was sequenced for a study of blood T cell repertoires in COVID-19. Study information: Both acute and convalescent COVID-19 samples were obtained from the United States, Italy and Spain.

The CDR3 covers 15 residues. Germline V CDR1 and CDR2: SGHRS, YFSETQ. Unmatched junction bases numbered 11, after V lost 6 bases and J lost 3 bases. Seattle enrolled patients during active infection and tracked them longitudinally. Profiled with immunoSEQ multiplex PCR; TCRdb holds only in-frame clones, not every one. The sample lists approximately 55,000 clones, over 60% occurring once. The sequence was obtained from a man younger than 40 with COVID-19, enrolled during active disease. Sequencing was performed on peripheral blood. The chain combines TRBV5-1 with TRBJ2-5, with 7 bases identical to TRBD1. CDR3 loop: CASIPGSGTEETQYF. In nucleotides, the CDR3 is TGCGCCAGCATCCCAGGGTCCGGGACAGAAGAGACCCAGTACTTC.